Sequencing of this TCR beta chain was carried out in a study of blood T cell repertoires in COVID-19. Sequencing was performed with immunoSEQ multiplex PCR; in TCRdb, only in-frame clones are kept and a portion is missing. The profile shows roughly 120,000 clones, around nine tenths of them singletons. V lost 7 bases and J 4 bases, leaving 11 bases between the germline ends. The CDR3 is 13 residues long. CDR1 is MNHEY and CDR2 is SVGAGI in the germline V gene. The sample consisted of peripheral blood. The J gene is TRBJ1-3, the V gene TRBV6-5; no definite D call. The TCR originated in a man aged 50-60 years with active COVID-19. The CDR3, as DNA: TGTGCCAGCACCCAATTTCAGGGAAACACCATATATTTT. Translating it yields CASTQFQGNTIYF.